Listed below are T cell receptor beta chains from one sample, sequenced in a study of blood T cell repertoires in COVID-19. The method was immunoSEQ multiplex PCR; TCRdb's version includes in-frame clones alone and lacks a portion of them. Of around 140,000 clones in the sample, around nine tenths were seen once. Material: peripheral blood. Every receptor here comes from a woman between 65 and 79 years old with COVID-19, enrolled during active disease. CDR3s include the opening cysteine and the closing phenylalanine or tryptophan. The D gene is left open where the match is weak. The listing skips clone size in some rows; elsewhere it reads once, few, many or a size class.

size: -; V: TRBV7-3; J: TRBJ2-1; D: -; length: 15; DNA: TGTGCCAGCAGCTTAAGATTGGGTTCGGGTTCCGAGCAGTTCTTC; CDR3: CASSLRLGSGSEQFF
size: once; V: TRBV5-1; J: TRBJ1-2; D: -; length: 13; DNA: TGCGCCAGCAGTCAGCAGGGTTTAGGAGGCTACACCTTC; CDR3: CASSQQGLGGYTF
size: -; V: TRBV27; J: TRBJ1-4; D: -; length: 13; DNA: TGTGCCAGCAAACAGGGTTCAGGTGAAAAACTGTTTTTT; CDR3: CASKQGSGEKLFF
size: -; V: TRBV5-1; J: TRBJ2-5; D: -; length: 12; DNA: TGCGCCAGCAGCCCCGGGTCGGGGACCCAGTACTTC; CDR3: CASSPGSGTQYF
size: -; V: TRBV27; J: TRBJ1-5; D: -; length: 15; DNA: TGTGCCAGCAACCCAACAGGTTACAGCAATCAGCCCCAGCATTTT; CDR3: CASNPTGYSNQPQHF
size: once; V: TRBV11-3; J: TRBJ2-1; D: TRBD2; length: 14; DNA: TGTGCCAGCAGCTTAGCCGGGACTAGCAATGAGCAGTTCTTC; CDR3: CASSLAGTSNEQFF
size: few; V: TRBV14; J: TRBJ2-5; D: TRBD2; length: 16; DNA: TGTGCCAGCAGCCATTGGACTAGCGGGAAACGGGAGACCCAGTACTTC; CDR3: CASSHWTSGKRETQYF
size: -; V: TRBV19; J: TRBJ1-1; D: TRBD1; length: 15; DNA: TGTGCCAGTATGACGACAGGGGGCGTATGGACTGAAGCTTTCTTT; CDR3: CASMTTGGVWTEAFF
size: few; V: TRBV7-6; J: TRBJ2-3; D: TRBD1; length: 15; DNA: TGTGCCAGCAGCTCCCGACAGGGGAGCGCAGATACGCAGTATTTT; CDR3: CASSSRQGSADTQYF
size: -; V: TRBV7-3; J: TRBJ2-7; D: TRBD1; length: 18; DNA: TGTGCCAGCAGCTCCCCGGGACAGGGATTCCCTACGACCTACGAGCAGTACTTC; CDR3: CASSSPGQGFPTTYEQYF
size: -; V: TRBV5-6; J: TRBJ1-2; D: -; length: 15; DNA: TGTGCCAGCAGCTTGGTTTTCAGGCGTGTCTATGGCTACACCTTC; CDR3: CASSLVFRRVYGYTF
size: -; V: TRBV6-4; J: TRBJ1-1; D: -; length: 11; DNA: TGTGCCAGCAGTTCAGGTCGTGGAGCTTTCTTT; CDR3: CASSSGRGAFF
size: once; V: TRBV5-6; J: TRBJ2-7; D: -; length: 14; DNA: TGTGCCAGCAGCAACGTCGGGTCCCGGGACAAGCAGTACTTC; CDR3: CASSNVGSRDKQYF
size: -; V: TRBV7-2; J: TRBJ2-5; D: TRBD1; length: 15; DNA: TGTGCCAGCAGCTTTGATAGGGGGCTCCAAGAGACCCAGTACTTC; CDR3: CASSFDRGLQETQYF
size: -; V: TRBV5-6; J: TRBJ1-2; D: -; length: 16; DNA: TGTGCCAGCAGCTTGGGGAGGGGAGAAGCTAACTATGGCTACACCTTC; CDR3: CASSLGRGEANYGYTF
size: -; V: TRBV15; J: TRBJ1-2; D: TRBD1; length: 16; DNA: TGTGCCACCAGCAGTGGGACAGGGGGGGCTAACTATGGCTACACCTTC; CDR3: CATSSGTGGANYGYTF
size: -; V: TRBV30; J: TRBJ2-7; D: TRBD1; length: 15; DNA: TGTGCCTGGGGGTCCGGGACAGGGGTTTCCTACGAGCAGTACTTC; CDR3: CAWGSGTGVSYEQYF
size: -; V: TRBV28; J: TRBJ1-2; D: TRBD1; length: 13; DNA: TGTGCCAGCAGTATACAGGGGGTAGGTGGCTACACCTTC; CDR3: CASSIQGVGGYTF
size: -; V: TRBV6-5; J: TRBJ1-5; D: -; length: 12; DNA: TGTGCCAGCAGGACACGATATCAGCCCCAGCATTTT; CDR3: CASRTRYQPQHF
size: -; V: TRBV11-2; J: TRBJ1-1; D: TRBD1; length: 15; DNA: TGTGCCAGCAGCTTAGTTCGACAGGGGGGAACTGAAGCTTTCTTT; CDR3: CASSLVRQGGTEAFF
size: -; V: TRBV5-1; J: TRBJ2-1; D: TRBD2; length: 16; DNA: TGCGCCAGCAGCTTCGGACTAGCGGGGGGTGAAAATGAGCAGTTCTTC; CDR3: CASSFGLAGGENEQFF
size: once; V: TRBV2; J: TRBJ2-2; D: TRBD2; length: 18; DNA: TGTGCCAGCAGCGTAGAACTAGCGGGGGGCCGTGGCACCGGGGAGCTGTTTTTT; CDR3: CASSVELAGGRGTGELFF
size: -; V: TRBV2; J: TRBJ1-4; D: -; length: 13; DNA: TGTGCCAGCAGCAGTCAAGCAGGGGAAAAACTGTTTTTT; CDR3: CASSSQAGEKLFF
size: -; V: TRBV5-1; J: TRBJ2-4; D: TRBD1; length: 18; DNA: TGCGCCAGCAGCAGGGTAGACAGGGGGCAAACGACCAAAAACATTCAGTACTTC; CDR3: CASSRVDRGQTTKNIQYF